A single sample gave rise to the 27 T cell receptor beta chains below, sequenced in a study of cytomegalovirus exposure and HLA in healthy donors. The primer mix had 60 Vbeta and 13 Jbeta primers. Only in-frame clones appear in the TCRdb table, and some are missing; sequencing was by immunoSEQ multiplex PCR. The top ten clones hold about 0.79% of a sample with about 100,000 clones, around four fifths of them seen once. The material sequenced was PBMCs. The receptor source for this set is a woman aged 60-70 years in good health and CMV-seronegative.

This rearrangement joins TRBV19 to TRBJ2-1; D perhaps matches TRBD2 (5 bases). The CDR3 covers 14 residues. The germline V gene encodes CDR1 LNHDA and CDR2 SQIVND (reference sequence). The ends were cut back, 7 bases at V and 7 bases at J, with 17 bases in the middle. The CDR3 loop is CASTKEARMNEQFF. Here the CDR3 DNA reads TGTGCCAGTACTAAGGAGGCGAGAATGAATGAGCAGTTCTTC.

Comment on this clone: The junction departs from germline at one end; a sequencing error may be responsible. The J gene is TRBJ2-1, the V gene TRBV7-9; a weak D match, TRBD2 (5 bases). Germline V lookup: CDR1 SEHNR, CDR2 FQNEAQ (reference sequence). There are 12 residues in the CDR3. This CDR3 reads CSSSHSANEQFF. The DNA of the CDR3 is TGTTCCAGCAGCCATAGCGCTAATGAGCAGTTCTTC.

The chain's CDR3 is CASSVRGGSGANVLTF. The CDR3 region has the DNA TGCGCCAGCAGCGTCAGAGGGGGATCTGGGGCCAACGTCCTGACTTTC. The J gene is TRBJ2-6, the V gene TRBV5-1; D might be TRBD1 (6 bases). Germline assignment: CDR1 SGHRS and CDR2 YFSETQ. With 4 bases removed from V and 1 base from J, the gap between germline ends came to 12 bases. This CDR3 is built from 16 residues.

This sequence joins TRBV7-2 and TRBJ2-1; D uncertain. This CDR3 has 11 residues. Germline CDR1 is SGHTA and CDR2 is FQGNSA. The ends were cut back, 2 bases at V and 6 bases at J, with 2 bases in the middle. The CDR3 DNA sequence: TGTGCCAGCAGCTTACGCAATGAGCAGTTCTTC. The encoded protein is CASSLRNEQFF. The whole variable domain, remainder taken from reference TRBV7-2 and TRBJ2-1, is GAGVSQSPSNKVTEKGKDVELRCDPISGHTALYWYRQSLGQGLEFLIYFQGNSAPDKSGLPSDRFSAERTGGSVSTLTIQRTQQEDSAVYLCASSLRNEQFFGPGTRLTVL.

CDR3 in amino acids: CASSVGSAGQPQHF. The CDR3, as DNA: TGTGCCAGCAGCGTTGGTTCAGCGGGTCAGCCCCAGCATTTT. The rearrangement joins TRBV9 to TRBJ1-5; D gene unclear. The CDR3 is 14 amino acids. V was cut by 2 bases and J by 6 bases, with 12 bases left in between. CDR1 and CDR2 (germline): SGDLS, YYNGEE.

CDR3 nucleotide sequence: TGTGCCAGCAGCTCCTTATACTCTGGAAACACCATATATTTT. This encodes CASSSLYSGNTIYF. This sequence joins TRBV7-9 and TRBJ1-3; D gene uncertain. The length of the CDR3 is 14 residues. The V end was cut by 4 bases, the J end by 0 bases, with 7 bases between. Germline CDR1 reads SEHNR; CDR2 reads FQNEAQ (reference sequence).

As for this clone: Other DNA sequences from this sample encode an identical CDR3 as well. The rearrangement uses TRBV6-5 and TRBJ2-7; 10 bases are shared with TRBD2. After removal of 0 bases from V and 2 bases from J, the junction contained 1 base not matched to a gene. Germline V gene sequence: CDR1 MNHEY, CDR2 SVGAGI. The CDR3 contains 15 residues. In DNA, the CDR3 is TGTGCCAGCAGTTACTCCCTAGCGGGAGCCTACGAGCAGTACTTC. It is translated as CASSYSLAGAYEQYF.

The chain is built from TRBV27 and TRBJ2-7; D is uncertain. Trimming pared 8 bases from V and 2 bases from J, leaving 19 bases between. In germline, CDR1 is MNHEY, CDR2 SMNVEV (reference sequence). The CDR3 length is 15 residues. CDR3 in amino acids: CASASSSLSAYEQYF. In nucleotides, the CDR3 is TGTGCCAGCGCTTCAAGTAGCCTAAGTGCCTACGAGCAGTACTTC.

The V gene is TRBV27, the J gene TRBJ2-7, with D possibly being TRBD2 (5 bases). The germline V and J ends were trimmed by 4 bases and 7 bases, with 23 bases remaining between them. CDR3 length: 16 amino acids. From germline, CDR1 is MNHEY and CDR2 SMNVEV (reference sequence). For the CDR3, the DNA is TGTGCCAGCAGTTCCCACGCGGTGGAGAGGGCGGGTGAGCAGTACTTC. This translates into CASSSHAVERAGEQYF.

CDR3 in DNA: TGCGCCAGCAGCCAACGGGACAGGGTGGGAATTCCCTACGAGCAGTACTTC. It encodes CASSQRDRVGIPYEQYF. The genes are TRBV4-3 and TRBJ2-7; 9 bases are shared with TRBD1. Trimming cost V 2 bases and J 2 bases; bases outside gene matches: 10. CDR1 and CDR2 from the germline V gene are LGHNA and YSLEER. The CDR3 runs to 17 residues.

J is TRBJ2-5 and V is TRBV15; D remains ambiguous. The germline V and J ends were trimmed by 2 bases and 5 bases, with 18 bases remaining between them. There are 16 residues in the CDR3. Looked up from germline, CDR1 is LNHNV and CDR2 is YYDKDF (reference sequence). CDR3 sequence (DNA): TGTGCCACCAGCAGAAGCCATCTAGGAGTTGGGGAGACCCAGTACTTC. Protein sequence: CATSRSHLGVGETQYF.

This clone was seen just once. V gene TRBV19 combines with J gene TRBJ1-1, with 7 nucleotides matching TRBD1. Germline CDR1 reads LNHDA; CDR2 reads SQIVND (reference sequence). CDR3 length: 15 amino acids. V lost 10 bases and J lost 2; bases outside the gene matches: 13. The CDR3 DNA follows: TGTGCCACCTCAATTGGGACAGACTTAAACACTGAAGCTTTCTTT. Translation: CATSIGTDLNTEAFF.

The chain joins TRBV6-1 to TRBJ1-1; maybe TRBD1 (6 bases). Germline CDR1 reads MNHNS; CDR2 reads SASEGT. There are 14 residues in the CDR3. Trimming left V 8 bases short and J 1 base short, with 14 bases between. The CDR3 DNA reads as TGTGCCAGCGGCGGCGGGGGGCGGAACACTGAAGCTTTCTTT. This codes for CASGGGGRNTEAFF.

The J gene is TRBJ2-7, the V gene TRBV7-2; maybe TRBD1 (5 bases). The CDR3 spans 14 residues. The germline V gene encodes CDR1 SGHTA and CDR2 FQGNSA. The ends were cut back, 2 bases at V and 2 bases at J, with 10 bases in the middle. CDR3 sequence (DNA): TGTGCCAGCAGCTTATTGTGGGGCACCTACGAGCAGTACTTC. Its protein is CASSLLWGTYEQYF.

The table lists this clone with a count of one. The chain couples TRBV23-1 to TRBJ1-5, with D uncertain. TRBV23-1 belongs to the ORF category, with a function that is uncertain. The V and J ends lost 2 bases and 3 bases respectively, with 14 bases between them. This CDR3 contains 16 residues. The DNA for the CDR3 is TGCGCCAGCAGTCAAATGAGGGCGGGCCTCAATCAGCCCCAGCATTTT. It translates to CASSQMRAGLNQPQHF.

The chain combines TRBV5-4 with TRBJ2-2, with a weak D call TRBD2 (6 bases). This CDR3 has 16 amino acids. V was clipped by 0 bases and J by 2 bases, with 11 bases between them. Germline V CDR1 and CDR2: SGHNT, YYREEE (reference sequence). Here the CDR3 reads CASSLGRGTNTGELFF. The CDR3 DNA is TGTGCCAGCAGCTTGGGTCGGGGGACTAACACCGGGGAGCTGTTTTTT.

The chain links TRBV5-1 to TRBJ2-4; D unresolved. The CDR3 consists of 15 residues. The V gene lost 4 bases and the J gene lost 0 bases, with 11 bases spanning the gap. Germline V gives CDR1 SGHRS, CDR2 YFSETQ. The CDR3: CASSPERLAKNIQYF. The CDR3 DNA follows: TGCGCCAGCAGCCCAGAGAGACTAGCCAAAAACATTCAGTACTTC. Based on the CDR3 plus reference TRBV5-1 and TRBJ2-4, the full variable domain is KAGVTQTPRYLIKTRGQQVTLSCSPISGHRSVSWYQQTPGQGLQFLFEYFSETQRNKGNFPGRFSGRQFSNSRSEMNVSTLELGDSALYLCASSPERLAKNIQYFGAGTRLSVL.

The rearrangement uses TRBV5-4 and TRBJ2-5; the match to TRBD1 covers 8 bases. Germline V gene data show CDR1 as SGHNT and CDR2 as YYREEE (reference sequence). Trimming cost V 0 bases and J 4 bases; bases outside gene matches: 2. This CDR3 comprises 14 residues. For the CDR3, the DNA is TGTGCCAGCAGCTTGGGGACAGGGCGAGAGACCCAGTACTTC. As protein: CASSLGTGRETQYF.

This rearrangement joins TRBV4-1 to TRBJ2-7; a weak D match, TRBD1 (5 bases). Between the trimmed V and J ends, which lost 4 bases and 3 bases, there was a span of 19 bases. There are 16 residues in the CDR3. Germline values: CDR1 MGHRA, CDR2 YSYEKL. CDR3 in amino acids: CASSPRAQGGVYEQYF. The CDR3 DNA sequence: TGCGCCAGCAGCCCACGCGCGCAGGGTGGGGTCTACGAGCAGTACTTC.

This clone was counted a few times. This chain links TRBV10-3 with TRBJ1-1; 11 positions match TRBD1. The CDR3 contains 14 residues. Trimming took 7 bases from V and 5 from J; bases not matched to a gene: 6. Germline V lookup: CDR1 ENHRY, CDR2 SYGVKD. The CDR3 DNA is TGTGCCATCAACAAGGGACAGGGGGAAACTGAAGCTTTCTTT. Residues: CAINKGQGETEAFF.

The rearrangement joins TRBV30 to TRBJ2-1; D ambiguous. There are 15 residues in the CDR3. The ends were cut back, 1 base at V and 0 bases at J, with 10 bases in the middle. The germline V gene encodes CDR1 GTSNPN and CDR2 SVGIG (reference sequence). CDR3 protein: CAWSGTFGSYNEQFF. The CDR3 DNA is TGTGCCTGGAGTGGTACTTTCGGCTCCTACAATGAGCAGTTCTTC.

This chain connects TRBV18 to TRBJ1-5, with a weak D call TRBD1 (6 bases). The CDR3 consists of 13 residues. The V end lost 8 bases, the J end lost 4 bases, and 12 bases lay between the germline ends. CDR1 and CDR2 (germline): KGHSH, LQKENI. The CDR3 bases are TGTGCCAGCACAGGGCTACGGAATCAGCCCCAGCATTTT. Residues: CASTGLRNQPQHF.

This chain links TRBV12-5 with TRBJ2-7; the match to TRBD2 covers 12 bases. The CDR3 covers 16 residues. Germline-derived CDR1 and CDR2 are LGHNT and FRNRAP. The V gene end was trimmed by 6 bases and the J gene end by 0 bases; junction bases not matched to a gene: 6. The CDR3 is CASGPGTSGSSYEQYF. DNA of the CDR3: TGTGCTAGTGGCCCCGGGACTAGCGGGTCCTCCTACGAGCAGTACTTC.

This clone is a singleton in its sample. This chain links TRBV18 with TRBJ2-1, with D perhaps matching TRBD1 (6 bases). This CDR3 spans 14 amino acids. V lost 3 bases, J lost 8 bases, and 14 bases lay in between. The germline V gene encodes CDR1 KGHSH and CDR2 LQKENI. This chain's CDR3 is CASSPQTGGYEQFF. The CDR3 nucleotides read TGTGCCAGCTCACCTCAGACAGGTGGGTATGAGCAGTTCTTC.

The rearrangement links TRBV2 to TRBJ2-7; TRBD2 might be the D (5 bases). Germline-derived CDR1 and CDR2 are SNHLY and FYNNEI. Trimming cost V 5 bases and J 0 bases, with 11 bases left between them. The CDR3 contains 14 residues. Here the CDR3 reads CASSFRGSSYEQYF. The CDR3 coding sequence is TGTGCCAGCAGTTTCCGGGGAAGCTCCTACGAGCAGTACTTC.

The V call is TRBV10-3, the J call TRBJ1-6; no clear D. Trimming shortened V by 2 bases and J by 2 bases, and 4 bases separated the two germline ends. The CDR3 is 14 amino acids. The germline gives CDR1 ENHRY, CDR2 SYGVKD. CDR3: CAISERAYNSPLHF. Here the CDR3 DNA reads TGTGCCATCAGTGAGCGGGCCTATAATTCACCCCTCCACTTT.

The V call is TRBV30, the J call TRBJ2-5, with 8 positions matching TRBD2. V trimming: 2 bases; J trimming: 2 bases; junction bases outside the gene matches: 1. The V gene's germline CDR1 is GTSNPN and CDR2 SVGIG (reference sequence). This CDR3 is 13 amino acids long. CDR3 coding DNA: TGTGCCTGGAGTAGCGGGGGTCAAGAGACCCAGTACTTC. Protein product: CAWSSGGQETQYF. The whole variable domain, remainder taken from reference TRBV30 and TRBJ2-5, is SQTIHQWPATLVQPVGSPLSLECTVEGTSNPNLYWYRQAAGRGLQLLFYSVGIGQISSEVPQNLSASRPQDRQFILSSKKLLLSDSGFYLCAWSSGGQETQYFGPGTRLLVL.